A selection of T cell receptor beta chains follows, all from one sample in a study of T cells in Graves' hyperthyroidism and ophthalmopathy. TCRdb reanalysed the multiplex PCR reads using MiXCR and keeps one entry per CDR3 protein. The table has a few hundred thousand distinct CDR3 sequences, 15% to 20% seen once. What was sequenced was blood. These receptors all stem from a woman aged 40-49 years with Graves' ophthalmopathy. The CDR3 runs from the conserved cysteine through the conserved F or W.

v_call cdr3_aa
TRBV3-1 CASSHETSGGKFVNEQFF
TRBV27 CASRTGGYHEQYF
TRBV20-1 CSARSGGSGTDTQYF
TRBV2 CASSEGEQHF
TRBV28 CASSWEEGNIQYF
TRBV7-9 CASSLAIVPSGRTDTQYF
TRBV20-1 CSAPRLAAYEQYF
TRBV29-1 CSVRRLAEMQETQYF
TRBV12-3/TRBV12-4 CASSIQGTRTDTQYF
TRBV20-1 CSARESTGTQYF
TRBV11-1 CASSLADSNYGYTF
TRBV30 CAWCLGANQPQHF
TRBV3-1 CASSQAGNGYTF
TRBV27 CASRSVGEAFF
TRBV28 CASSRSVNRYGYTF
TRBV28 CASTPWGGAGETQYF
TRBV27 CATVDRPGLATYEQYF
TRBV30 CAGLKAAPNTEAFF
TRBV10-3 CAISEFNEQFF
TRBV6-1 CASIIVLAGGETQYF
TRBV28 CASSSHGTDTQYF
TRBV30 CAWSVRGGLWNQPQHF
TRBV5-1 CASSLEGTRTEAFF
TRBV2 CASSERHRGKKTYNEQFF
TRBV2 CASSAAGTGISPLHF
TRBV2 CASSGRLESYNEQFF
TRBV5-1 CASSWGPLAGVSTDTQYF
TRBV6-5 CASSYLLAGGWNEQFF
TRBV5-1 CASSGGTVDTEAFF
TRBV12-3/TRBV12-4 CASSFGQPTGTEAFF
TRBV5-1 CASSLEQGQAGNTIYF
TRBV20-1 CSAKGGYTEAFF
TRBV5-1 CASSPQGLGNTGELFF